The next 15 T cell receptor beta chains were all read from a single sample in a study of T cell responses to AZD1222 COVID-19 vaccine. Data came from immunoSEQ multiplex PCR; TCRdb stores just in-frame clones and leaves some out. The sample lists 130,000 or so clones; about 94% were seen once. The sequenced sample was peripheral blood, obtained on day 0 of AZD1222 vaccination. All receptors come from an adult in good health.

This clone was picked up one time. Different DNA sequences within this sample yield the same CDR3. The V call is TRBV19, the J call TRBJ1-5, with 10 bases matching TRBD1. V was clipped by 5 bases and J by 2 bases; unmatched bases: 0. The CDR3 extends over 14 amino acids. CDR1 LNHDA and CDR2 SQIVND come from the germline V gene (reference sequence). The CDR3 nucleotides are TGTGCCAGTAGTGGACAGGGGGGCAATCAGCCCCAGCATTTT. This encodes CASSGQGGNQPQHF.

This chain connects TRBV6-1 to TRBJ1-5; D is undetermined. Trimming shortened V by 3 bases and J by 4 bases, and 10 bases separated the two germline ends. Germline V gene data show CDR1 as MNHNS and CDR2 as SASEGT. The CDR3 consists of 14 residues. The CDR3 region is CASSEMTRNQPQHF. CDR3 DNA: TGTGCCAGCAGTGAGATGACACGTAATCAGCCCCAGCATTTT.

On this clone: This sample includes further DNA sequences coding for the same CDR3. The chain joins TRBV12-3 or TRBV12-4 to TRBJ1-1; D remains unclear. V lost 6 bases and J 1 base, leaving 6 bases between the germline ends. The CDR3 totals 12 residues. The CDR3 DNA reads as TGTGCCAGCAGCCTGGGGAACACTGAAGCTTTCTTT. Its protein product is CASSLGNTEAFF.

The chain is built from TRBV18 and TRBJ1-1; D unresolved. CDR1 KGHSH and CDR2 LQKENI come from the germline V gene. Trimming stripped 5 bases from V and 0 bases from J, with 7 bases between. The CDR3 spans 13 residues. CDR3 region: CASSDNLNTEAFF. The CDR3 DNA reads TGTGCCAGCTCAGACAATTTGAACACTGAAGCTTTCTTT. Combining the CDR3 with reference TRBV18 and TRBJ1-1 gives the whole variable domain NAGVMQNPRHLVRRRGQEARLRCSPMKGHSHVYWYRQLPEEGLKFMVYLQKENIIDESGMPKERFSAEFPKEGPSILRIQQVVRGDSAAYFCASSDNLNTEAFFGQGTRLTVV.

The chain uses TRBV27 and TRBJ1-4; 7 positions agree with TRBD1. V shed 8 bases, J shed 4 bases, and the junction held 4 bases outside the gene matches. Germline CDR1 and CDR2: MNHEY and SMNVEV (reference sequence). CDR3 length: 13 residues. CDR3 sequence reads: CASAGQHNEKLFF. In DNA form, the CDR3 reads TGTGCCAGCGCGGGACAGCATAATGAAAAACTGTTTTTT.

The chain has TRBV30 and TRBJ1-1; no definite D call. Trimming took off 2 bases at V and 1 base at J, with 8 bases between the two ends. The V gene's germline CDR1 is GTSNPN and CDR2 SVGIG (reference sequence). This CDR3 has 13 residues. CDR3 residues: CAWSLSPNTEAFF. The DNA of the CDR3 is TGTGCCTGGAGTCTTTCCCCGAACACTGAAGCTTTCTTT.

The chain has TRBV10-2 and TRBJ2-7; 7 bases are shared with TRBD1. The CDR3 contains 18 residues. The germline V gene has CDR1 WSHSY and CDR2 SAAADI. Losses at the gene ends were 3 bases for V and 0 bases for J; bases not matched to a gene: 14. This chain's CDR3 is CASSDRDSILLTSYEQYF. CDR3 coding DNA: TGCGCCAGCAGTGACCGGGACAGTATCCTTTTAACCTCCTACGAGCAGTACTTC.

The chain recombines TRBV6-6 with TRBJ1-2; tentatively, D is TRBD1 (6 bases). CDR1 is MNHNY and CDR2 is SVGAGI in the germline V gene (reference sequence). Trimming took off 7 bases at V and 8 bases at J, with 26 bases between the two ends. This CDR3 comprises 16 residues. This CDR3 reads CASIPIPGGGGYGYTF. CDR3 DNA sequence: TGTGCCAGCATCCCCATTCCGGGGGGGGGCGGTTACGGCTACACCTTC.

This chain connects TRBV9 to TRBJ2-2; no clear D. This CDR3 has 12 amino acids. Trimming removed 2 bases from V and 3 bases from J, with 2 bases in between. CDR1 is SGDLS, CDR2 YYNGEE, per germline. This CDR3 is CASSVYTGELFF. CDR3 sequence (DNA): TGTGCCAGCAGCGTTTACACCGGGGAGCTGTTTTTT.

This chain links TRBV27 with TRBJ1-1; D is possibly TRBD1 (5 bases). Germline V lookup: CDR1 MNHEY, CDR2 SMNVEV (reference sequence). The CDR3 covers 14 residues. The V end was cut by 2 bases, the J end by 2 bases, with 9 bases between. CDR3 sequence reads: CASSLIGGNTEAFF. The CDR3 DNA is TGTGCCAGCAGTTTAATCGGGGGAAACACTGAAGCTTTCTTT.

The rearrangement uses TRBV19 and TRBJ1-1; 8 bases are a match to TRBD1. The CDR3 loop spans 14 amino acids. V shed 10 bases, J shed 6 bases, and the junction held 13 bases outside the gene matches. Germline V lookup: CDR1 LNHDA, CDR2 SQIVND (reference sequence). The DNA of the CDR3 is TGTGCCACCACACAGGACAGGGCAGGTCCTGAAGCTTTCTTT. Translation: CATTQDRAGPEAFF.

The CDR3 DNA reads TGTGCCAGCAGCCAGCCCCCTCAAGAGACCCAGTACTTC. The encoded protein is CASSQPPQETQYF. The chain uses TRBV4-2 and TRBJ2-5; D gene ambiguous. The V end was cut by 3 bases, the J end by 2 bases, with 7 bases between. The germline V gene encodes CDR1 LGHNA and CDR2 YNFKEQ. CDR3 length: 13 amino acids.

This chain uses TRBV7-2 with TRBJ1-2; TRBD1 aligns across 11 bases. Trimming took 6 bases from V and 3 from J; bases not matched to a gene: 6. Germline-derived CDR1 and CDR2 are SGHTA and FQGNSA. The CDR3 contains 15 residues. The CDR3 DNA is TGTGCCAGCAGGGCCCGGGACAGGGGGGACTATGGCTACACCTTC. Amino acid sequence: CASRARDRGDYGYTF.

This clone was observed a few times. The chain joins TRBV9 to TRBJ2-3, with D perhaps matching TRBD2 (6 bases). Germline V lookup: CDR1 SGDLS, CDR2 YYNGEE. The CDR3 is 14 residues long. With 4 bases removed from V and 2 bases from J, the gap between germline ends came to 11 bases. CDR3 in DNA: TGTGCCAGCAGCCGACTAGGCCACACAGATACGCAGTATTTT. This encodes CASSRLGHTDTQYF.

V and J are TRBV15 and TRBJ2-7, with D maybe TRBD1 (6 bases). The CDR3 spans 12 residues. Germline lookup yields CDR1 LNHNV and CDR2 YYDKDF (reference sequence). Trimming removed 9 bases at V and 2 bases at J, with 11 bases between. The CDR3 DNA sequence: TGTGCCACTCAGGGGCCAACCTACGAGCAGTACTTC. Its translation: CATQGPTYEQYF.